Included here is one T cell receptor (beta chain) sequence, with context. These data belong to a study of monozygotic twins with inflammatory bowel disease. Each CDR3 protein gets one entry in TCRdb, which reprocessed the 5' RACE reads and gives no DNA. This sample carries nearly 450,000 distinct CDR3 sequences, with around 2.4% going to the ten biggest clones. The germline V gene has CDR1 MNHEY and CDR2 SMNVEV (reference sequence). The CDR3 totals 18 residues. The chain is built from TRBV27 and TRBJ2-6; the TRBD1 assignment by TCRdb is unverifiable without DNA. This sequence was found in a human donor with ulcerative colitis or Crohn's disease, or a healthy co-twin of an affected twin (not recorded which). Source material: blood. CDR3 region: CASSLFGTGGGGANVLTF.